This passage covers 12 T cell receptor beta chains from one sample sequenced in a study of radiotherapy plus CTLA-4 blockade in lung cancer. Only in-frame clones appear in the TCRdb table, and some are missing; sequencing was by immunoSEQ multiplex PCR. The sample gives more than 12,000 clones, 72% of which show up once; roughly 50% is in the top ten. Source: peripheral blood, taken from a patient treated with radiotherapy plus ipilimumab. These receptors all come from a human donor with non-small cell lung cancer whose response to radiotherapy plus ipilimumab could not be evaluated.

The CDR3 nucleotides are TGCAGCGTTGTACAGCCAACTAATGAAAAACTGTTTTTT. It translates to CSVVQPTNEKLFF. The chain carries TRBV29-1 and TRBJ1-4; D gene unclear. Germline CDR1 reads SQVTM; CDR2 reads ANQGSEA. CDR3 size: 13 residues. The V end was cut by 4 bases, the J end by 0 bases, with 6 bases between.

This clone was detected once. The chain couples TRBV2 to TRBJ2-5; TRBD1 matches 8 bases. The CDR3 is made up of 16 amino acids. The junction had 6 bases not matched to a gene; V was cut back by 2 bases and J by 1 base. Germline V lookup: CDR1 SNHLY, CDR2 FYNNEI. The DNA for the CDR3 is TGTGCCAGCAGTGAAAAACAGGGGGGCCCCCAAGAGACCCAGTACTTC. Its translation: CASSEKQGGPQETQYF.

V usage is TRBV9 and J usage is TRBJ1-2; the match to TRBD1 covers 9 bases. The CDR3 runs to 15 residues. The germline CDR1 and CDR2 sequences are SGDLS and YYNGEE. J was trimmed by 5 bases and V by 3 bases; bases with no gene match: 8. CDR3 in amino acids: CASSDPDRGAYGYTF. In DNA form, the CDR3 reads TGTGCCAGCAGCGACCCGGACAGGGGTGCGTATGGCTACACCTTC.

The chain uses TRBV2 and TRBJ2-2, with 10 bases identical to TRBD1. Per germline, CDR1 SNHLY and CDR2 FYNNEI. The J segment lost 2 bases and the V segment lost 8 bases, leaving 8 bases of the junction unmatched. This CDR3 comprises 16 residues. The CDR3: CASGGVTGGNTGELFF. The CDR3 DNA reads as TGTGCCAGCGGGGGCGTGACAGGGGGCAACACCGGGGAGCTGTTTTTT. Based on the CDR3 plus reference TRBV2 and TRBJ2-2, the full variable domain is EPEVTQTPSHQVTQMGQEVILRCVPISNHLYFYWYRQILGQKVEFLVSFYNNEISEKSEIFDDQFSVERPDGSNFTLKIRSTKLEDSAMYFCASGGVTGGNTGELFFGEGSRLTVL.

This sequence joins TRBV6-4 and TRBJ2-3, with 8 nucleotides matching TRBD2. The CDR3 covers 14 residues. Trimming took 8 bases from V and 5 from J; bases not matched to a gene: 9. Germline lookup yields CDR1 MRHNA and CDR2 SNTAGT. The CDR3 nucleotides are TGTGCCAGCGCATCGGGGGGGGAAGGAGATACGCAGTATTTT. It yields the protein CASASGGEGDTQYF.

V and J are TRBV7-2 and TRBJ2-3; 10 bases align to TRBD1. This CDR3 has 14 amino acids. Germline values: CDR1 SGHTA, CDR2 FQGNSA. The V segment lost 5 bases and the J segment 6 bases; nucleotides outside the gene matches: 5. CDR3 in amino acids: CASSPWDRGDTQYF. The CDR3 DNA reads TGTGCCAGCAGCCCCTGGGACAGGGGTGATACGCAGTATTTT.

The CDR3 DNA follows: TGTGCCAGCAGTAGTTACAGGGACGGTGGAAACACCATATATTTT. As protein: CASSSYRDGGNTIYF. The V gene is TRBV6-1, the J gene TRBJ1-3; D perhaps matches TRBD1 (6 bases). Germline V gene data show CDR1 as MNHNS and CDR2 as SASEGT. V gave up 5 bases and J gave up 3 bases, with 14 bases separating them. The CDR3 contains 15 residues.

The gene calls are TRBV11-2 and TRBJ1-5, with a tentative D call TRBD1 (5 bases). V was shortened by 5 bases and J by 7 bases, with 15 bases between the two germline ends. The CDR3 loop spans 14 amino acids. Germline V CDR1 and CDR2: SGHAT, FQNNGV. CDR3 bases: TGTGCCAGCAGCCCAGGACATAATGGCCAGCCCCAGCATTTT. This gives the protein CASSPGHNGQPQHF.

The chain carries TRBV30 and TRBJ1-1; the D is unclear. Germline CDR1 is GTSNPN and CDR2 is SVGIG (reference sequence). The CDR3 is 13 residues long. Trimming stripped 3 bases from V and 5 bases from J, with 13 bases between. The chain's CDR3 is CAWSQAGKTEAFF. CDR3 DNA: TGTGCCTGGAGCCAGGCAGGTAAAACTGAAGCTTTCTTT.

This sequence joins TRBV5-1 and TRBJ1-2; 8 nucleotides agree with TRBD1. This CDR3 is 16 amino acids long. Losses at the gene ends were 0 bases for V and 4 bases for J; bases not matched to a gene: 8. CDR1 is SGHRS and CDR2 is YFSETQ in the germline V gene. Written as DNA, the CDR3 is TGCGCCAGCAGCTTGGCCGGCGAGACAGGGGTCTATGGCTACACCTTC. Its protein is CASSLAGETGVYGYTF.

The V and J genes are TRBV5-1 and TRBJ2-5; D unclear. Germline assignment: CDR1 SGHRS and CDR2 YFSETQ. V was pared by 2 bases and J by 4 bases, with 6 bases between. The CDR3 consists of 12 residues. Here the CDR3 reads CASSFGGETQYF. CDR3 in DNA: TGCGCCAGCAGCTTCGGCGGAGAGACCCAGTACTTC.

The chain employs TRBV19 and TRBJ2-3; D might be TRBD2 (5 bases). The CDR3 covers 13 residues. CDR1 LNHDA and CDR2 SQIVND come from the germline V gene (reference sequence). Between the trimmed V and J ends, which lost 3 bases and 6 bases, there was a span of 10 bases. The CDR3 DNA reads TGTGCCAGTAGTATTTGGTTAGCGGATACGCAGTATTTT. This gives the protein CASSIWLADTQYF.